This TCR beta chain was observed in a study of cytomegalovirus exposure and HLA in healthy donors. General study findings and limits: Later analysis associated a missense DCLRE1C variant with TCR beta V- and J-gene trimming.

Points on this clone: Its antigen is still unknown.

PCR employed 60 Vbeta and 13 Jbeta primers. Generated by immunoSEQ multiplex PCR, the TCRdb table keeps only in-frame clones and is missing some. The sample lists fewer than 110,000 clones, roughly 85% seen once, with 3% to 5% in the top ten. Between the trimmed V and J ends, which lost 1 base and 2 bases, there was a span of 15 bases. The CDR3 is made up of 17 amino acids. Germline values: CDR1 MNHNS, CDR2 SASEGT. This TCR came from a man aged 25 to 40 in good health and CMV-seronegative. The sample was PBMCs. This chain links TRBV6-1 with TRBJ1-3; D is undetermined. The DNA for the CDR3 is TGTGCCAGCAGTGAAGGTTTAGTGGCGGATGCTGGAAACACCATATATTTT. Translated: CASSEGLVADAGNTIYF.